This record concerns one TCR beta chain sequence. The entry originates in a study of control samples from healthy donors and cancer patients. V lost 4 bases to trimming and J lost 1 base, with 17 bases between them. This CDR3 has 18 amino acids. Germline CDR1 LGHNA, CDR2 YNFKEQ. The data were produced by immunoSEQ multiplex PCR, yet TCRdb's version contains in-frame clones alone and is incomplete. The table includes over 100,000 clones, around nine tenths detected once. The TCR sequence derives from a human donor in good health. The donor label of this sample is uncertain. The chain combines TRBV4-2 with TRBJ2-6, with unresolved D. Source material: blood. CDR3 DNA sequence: TGTGCCAGCAGCCTTTCCTGGATCGTGGAATCTGGGGCCAACGTCCTGACTTTC. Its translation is CASSLSWIVESGANVLTF.